This T cell receptor (beta chain) was sequenced during a study of OX40 agonist ivuxolimab in advanced cancers. Study-level information: All patients had ivuxolimab intravenously every 2 weeks at 0.01 to 10 mg/kg. Patients receiving dose escalation had hepatocellular carcinoma, melanoma, renal cell or head and neck cancer.

Per germline, CDR1 MNHEY and CDR2 SVGAGI. The V gene lost 6 bases and the J gene lost 0 bases, with 8 bases spanning the gap. The CDR3 sequence is 14 residues long. The assay was immunoSEQ multiplex PCR, and TCRdb's table has in-frame clones only and misses some. Of 50,000 or so clones in the sample, 60% to 85% are singletons; the top ten hold approximately 2%. The study, taken as a whole, reports: Expanded clones were, on average, more numerous among CD8+ T cells than CD4+. Among expanded peripheral T cells, antigen specificity went undetermined.

The sample holds one count of this clone. What it binds is unknown. This TCR was sampled from an adult with an advanced solid tumor such as melanoma, head and neck, liver or kidney cancer. This material consisted of CD4+ or CD8+ T cells sorted from blood, taken in a trial of the OX40 agonist ivuxolimab. The V gene is TRBV6-5, the J gene TRBJ2-2; maybe TRBD2 (6 bases). The CDR3 sequence is CASRAGTNTGELFF. The CDR3 nucleotides are TGTGCCAGCAGGGCGGGGACGAACACCGGGGAGCTGTTTTTT.